Sequencing of this T cell receptor (beta chain) was carried out in a study of blood T cells in healthy people across ages. Germline assignment: CDR1 MGHRA and CDR2 YSYEKL. This CDR3 spans 16 amino acids. With regard to this clonotype: The antigen remains undetermined.

A second PCR, run for roughly 7 to 11 cycles, used a sample-barcoded 5' primer plus a J-beta primer mix. MiXCR was run by TCRdb on the 5' RACE reads, yielding one entry per CDR3 protein. This sample has about 800,000 distinct CDR3 sequences, with around a quarter found just once. Study findings and constraints: Naive CD4+ cell counts and diversity both ran higher in long-lived than in aged donors.

The same sample was also studied in work on T cells of mothers and their children. That investigation notes: Biologically related mothers and children overlapped slightly more than unrelated pairs, a non-significant difference.

The receptor was isolated from a boy aged 10-17 years in good health. What was sequenced was blood. J is TRBJ2-1 and V is TRBV4-1; 7 bases are a match to TRBD2. The J call may be faulty, since TRBJ2-5 better matches the DNA end. CDR3 in DNA: TGCGCCAGCAGCCTCCGGCGCCTAGCGGCTACGGAGACCCAGTACTTC. Translated: CASSLRRLAATETQYF.